This entry lists 14 T cell receptor beta chains sequenced from one sample in a study of T and B cells in COVID-19 patients. From blood, about 250-550 ng of genomic DNA served as TRB template. BIOMED2 TRB-A/B primer pools were used in multiplex TRB PCR. TCRdb re-derived calls from the multiplex PCR reads in MiXCR, one entry per CDR3 protein. The sample holds some 3,300 distinct CDR3 sequences, 20% to 25% seen once. The sequencing sample was made of blood. These receptors came from a human donor with active COVID-19.

This clonotype was found a few times. This sequence joins TRBV5-1 and TRBJ1-1, with D maybe TRBD1 (6 bases). Deletions cut 9 bases from V and 2 bases from J, with 14 bases between. The germline V gene has CDR1 SGHRS and CDR2 YFSETQ. This CDR3 has 13 amino acids. CDR3 sequence (DNA): TGCGCCACCTCGGACAGCCTAAACACTGAAGCTTTCTTT. Translating gives CATSDSLNTEAFF.

The chain couples TRBV6-6 to TRBJ2-1; TRBD2 matches at 7 bases. This CDR3 has 16 amino acids. From germline, CDR1 is MNHNY and CDR2 SVGAGI (reference sequence). J gave up 6 bases and V 6 bases, and 14 bases lay outside the gene matches. The CDR3 bases are TGTGCCAGCAGAGTTGTCGGGCTAGCGGAAATCAATGAGCAGTTCTTC. It translates to CASRVVGLAEINEQFF.

About this clonotype itself: A much larger clone differs by one base, so this may be a read error. This chain joins TRBV7-6 and TRBJ2-7; 12 bases are shared with TRBD2. Germline V CDR1 and CDR2: SGHVS, FNYEAQ. CDR3 size: 14 residues. The ends lost 1 base at V and 7 bases at J; junction bases unmatched: 2. The chain's CDR3 is CASSLGTSGDEQYF. CDR3 nucleotides: TGTGCCAGCAGCTTAGGGACTAGCGGGGATGAGCAGTACTTC.

The V gene is TRBV12-3 or TRBV12-4, the J gene TRBJ2-3; a weak D match, TRBD2 (6 bases). The CDR3 totals 13 residues. V lost 6 bases and J 4 bases, leaving 11 bases between the germline ends. The chain's CDR3 is CASRPSSADTQYF. The CDR3 bases are TGTGCCAGCAGACCCTCTAGCGCAGATACGCAGTATTTT.

This clonotype has at least ten counts. This rearrangement joins TRBV20-1 to TRBJ2-3, with TRBD2 identical over 8 bases. Germline CDR1 DFQATT, CDR2 SNEGSKA (reference sequence). The CDR3 runs to 12 residues. The CDR3 DNA reads as TGCAGCGGACTAGCATACACAGATACGCAGTATTTT. Encoded protein: CSGLAYTDTQYF.

This clonotype rates as medium-sized. This sequence joins TRBV6-5 and TRBJ2-1, with D possibly matching TRBD2 (6 bases). V lost 8 bases and J 7 bases, leaving 18 bases between the germline ends. Germline V gene data show CDR1 as MNHEY and CDR2 as SVGAGI. This CDR3 region has 14 residues. CDR3 in DNA: TGTGCCAGCGGTGGGATCATTGGGGGGAATGAGCAGTTCTTC. The encoded protein is CASGGIIGGNEQFF.

The chain joins TRBV6-5 to TRBJ2-3, with 7 bases aligning to TRBD1. The V gene end was trimmed by 5 bases and the J gene end by 0 bases; junction bases not matched to a gene: 8. Germline V CDR1 and CDR2: MNHEY, SVGAGI. The CDR3 loop spans 16 amino acids. CDR3 sequence reads: CASSEEGQLSTDTQYF. The CDR3 DNA reads TGTGCCAGCAGTGAAGAGGGACAGCTTAGCACAGATACGCAGTATTTT.

By sample share, this clonotype is medium-sized (0.01 to 0.1%). This chain joins TRBV5-4 and TRBJ2-3, with a tentative D call TRBD2 (6 bases). This CDR3 comprises 16 residues. The V end lost 1 base, the J end lost 0 bases, and 12 bases lay between the germline ends. CDR1 and CDR2 from the germline V gene are SGHNT and YYREEE (reference sequence). In DNA, the CDR3 is TGTGCCAGCAGCTTGAGACTAGGAACTAGCACAGATACGCAGTATTTT. It is translated as CASSLRLGTSTDTQYF.

The genes are TRBV5-3 and TRBJ2-1; the match to TRBD2 covers 14 bases. TRBV5-3 qualifies as an ORF whose function is uncertain. The V and J ends lost 0 bases and 9 bases, in that order; junction bases with no gene match: 5. CDR3 length equals 16 residues. In DNA, the CDR3 is TGTGCCAGAAGCTTGGCACCGGGACTAGCGGGAGTTGAGCAGTTCTTC. Encoded protein: CARSLAPGLAGVEQFF.

This clonotype was found once. This likely comes from a read error, as the CDR3 has no conserved phenylalanine or tryptophan at its end. This chain joins TRBV18 and TRBJ2-6, with D perhaps matching TRBD1 (5 bases). CDR3 length: 16 residues. The germline V gene encodes CDR1 KGHSH and CDR2 LQKENI. The CDR3 protein is CASAPGKISGANVLTC. In nucleotides, the CDR3 is TGTGCCAGCGCACCGGGTAAGATCTCTGGGGCAAACGTCCTGACTTGC.

This clonotype was seen more than once but under ten times. The chain uses TRBV6-2 or TRBV6-3 and TRBJ1-5; 9 bases match TRBD1. CDR1 is MNHEY and CDR2 is SVGEGT in the germline V gene. CDR3 length: 15 residues. V was pared by 5 bases and J by 4 bases, with 6 bases of the junction left unmatched. The DNA of the CDR3 is TGTGCCAGCAGTACTCTAGGGACAGGGAATCAGCCCCAGCATTTT. Translation: CASSTLGTGNQPQHF.

Within the sample, this clonotype is medium-sized. This chain connects TRBV5-6 to TRBJ1-2, with unresolved D. The V gene lost 4 bases and the J gene lost 7 bases, with 14 bases spanning the gap. In germline, CDR1 is SGHDT, CDR2 YYEEEE. The CDR3 is made up of 13 amino acids. The CDR3 is CASSHYGRPGYTF. CDR3 coding DNA: TGTGCCAGCAGCCATTATGGACGACCTGGCTACACCTTC.

The chain couples TRBV27 to TRBJ2-7, with TRBD2 identical over 16 bases. The germline V gene has CDR1 MNHEY and CDR2 SMNVEV (reference sequence). The CDR3 spans 20 residues. V dropped 6 bases and J dropped 0; count of bases not matched to a gene: 14. CDR3 sequence: CASSRTGTSGGASYSYEQYF. CDR3 nucleotides: TGTGCCAGCAGCCGAACCGGGACTAGCGGGGGGGCCTCCTACTCCTACGAGCAGTACTTC.

This clonotype counts as medium-sized (0.01 to 0.1%). V usage is TRBV18 and J usage is TRBJ2-3; TRBD2 matches 9 bases. V lost 4 bases, J lost 6 bases, and 17 bases stayed unmatched. The CDR3 runs to 18 residues. Germline V lookup: CDR1 KGHSH, CDR2 LQKENI. DNA of the CDR3: TGTGCCAGCTCACAACCGAGGGGGATAGCGGGAGACGTGGATACGCAGTATTTT. Its protein is CASSQPRGIAGDVDTQYF.